The text below deals with one T cell receptor beta chain. Its antigen is unknown. The germline gene is not matched at one end of the junction; a read error may be the cause. There are 9 residues in the CDR3. The germline gives CDR1 SGHTA, CDR2 FQGTGA. Researchers attached unique molecular identifiers to individual cDNA molecules. TCRdb redid the calling of the 5' RACE reads with MiXCR, one entry per CDR3 protein. The sample lists just under 85,000 distinct CDR3 sequences; more than 9% were seen once. This sample was included in a study of early T cells in non-severe SARS-CoV-2 infection. Study-level background: Unsorted whole-blood RNA was sequenced in bulk, leaving chains unpaired. Regarding the study as a whole: VDJdb-based matching was biased toward anti-spike CD8 responses and missed private and CD4 specificities.

The source was whole blood, collected at baseline. The gene calls are TRBV7-3 and TRBJ1-2; D is undetermined. This TCR came from an adult who was a healthcare worker with PCR-confirmed SARS-CoV-2 infection or an uninfected control (not recorded which). The chain's CDR3 is CAGSWGYTF. The DNA of the CDR3 is TGTGCCGGCAGCTGGGGCTACACCTTC. The full variable domain, with the rest looked up from reference TRBV7-3 and TRBJ1-2, is GAGVSQTPSNKVTEKGKYVELRCDPISGHTALYWYRQSLGQGPEFLIYFQGTGAADDSGLPNDRFFAVRPEGSVSTLKIQRTERGDSAVYLCAGSWGYTFGSGTRLTVV.